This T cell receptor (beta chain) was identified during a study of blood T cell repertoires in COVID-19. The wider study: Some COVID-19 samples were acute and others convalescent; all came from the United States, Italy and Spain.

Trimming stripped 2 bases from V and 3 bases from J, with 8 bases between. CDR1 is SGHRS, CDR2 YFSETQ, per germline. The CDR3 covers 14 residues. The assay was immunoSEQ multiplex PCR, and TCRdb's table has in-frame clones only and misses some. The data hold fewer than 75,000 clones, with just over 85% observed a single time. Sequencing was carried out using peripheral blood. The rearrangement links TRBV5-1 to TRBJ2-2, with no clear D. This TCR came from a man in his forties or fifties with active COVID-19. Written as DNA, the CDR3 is TGCGCCAGCAGCTTTTCTGACTACACCGGGGAGCTGTTTTTT. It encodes CASSFSDYTGELFF.